This entry is about one T cell receptor beta chain. Its cognate antigen is unknown. The study ran its PCR with 60 Vbeta and 13 Jbeta primers. Produced via immunoSEQ multiplex PCR; TCRdb's table is partial and in-frame only. The sample contains 90,000 to 110,000 clones, about 76% of which appear only once. This specimen comes from a study of cytomegalovirus exposure and HLA in healthy donors. Study-level background: Earlier, 95 million to 140 million unique TCR beta sequences were recovered from approximately 180 million T cells by an analysis.

Germline lookup yields CDR1 SNHLY and CDR2 FYNNEI. The CDR3 is 16 residues long. V shed 5 bases, J shed 6 bases, and the junction held 12 bases outside the gene matches. Regarding the study as a whole: Diagnosis of cytomegalovirus status made by the classifier reportedly showed high specificity and sensitivity.

Sequencing was carried out using PBMCs. The sequence derives from a woman aged 25-40 years in good health and CMV-seronegative. This chain uses TRBV2 with TRBJ2-1, with 8 bases that match TRBD2. The CDR3 reads CASSFSGSSPGNEQFF. DNA for the CDR3: TGTGCCAGCAGTTTCAGCGGGAGTAGCCCCGGCAATGAGCAGTTCTTC.